A selection of T cell receptor beta chains follows, all from one sample in a study of response to subunit inactivated influenza vaccine. MiXCR was run by TCRdb on the RT-PCR reads, yielding one entry per CDR3 protein. The sample shows over 800,000 distinct CDR3 sequences, 21% of them seen only once. Sequencing used PBMCs from blood, obtained around 5 days after vaccination. These receptors were collected from a man aged 45-65 years who received an inactivated influenza vaccine. The CDR3 runs from the conserved cysteine through the conserved F or W. D genes are given only for firm matches. Expanded clones get a size class; other rows say once, few or many, or leave the size out.

d_call j_call v_call clone_size cdr3_aa cdr3_nt
TRBD1 TRBJ1-4 TRBV3-1 few CASSPHRQGGGEKLFF TGTGCCAGCAGCCCGCACCGACAGGGTGGCGGGGAAAAACTGTTTTTT
TRBD1 TRBJ1-2 TRBV6-1 - CASKPGQGSGYTF TGTGCCAGCAAACCGGGACAGGGGTCTGGCTACACCTTC
- TRBJ2-3 TRBV11-2 - CASSFPGGAGADTQYF TGTGCCAGCAGCTTCCCAGGGGGGGCGGGGGCAGATACGCAGTATTTT
- TRBJ1-1 TRBV6-1 - CASSPRTEKNTEAFF TGTGCCAGCAGCCCCCGGACAGAGAAGAACACTGAAGCTTTCTTT
- TRBJ2-7 TRBV4-2 few CASSQLPGTGSYEQYF TGTGCCAGCAGCCAACTACCCGGGACGGGTTCCTACGAGCAGTACTTC
TRBD1 TRBJ2-7 TRBV28 - CASSYRDRDNEQYF TGTGCCAGCAGTTACCGGGACAGGGATAACGAGCAGTACTTC
- TRBJ2-7 TRBV6-2/TRBV6-3 - CASRYKATSYEQYF TGTGCCAGCAGATACAAGGCCACATCCTACGAGCAGTACTTC
- TRBJ1-2 TRBV18 few CASSPNFQDGYTF TGTGCCAGCTCACCAAACTTCCAGGATGGCTACACCTTC
TRBD1 TRBJ1-1 TRBV7-2 few CASSLGGQGVKTEAFF TGTGCCAGCAGCTTAGGAGGACAGGGGGTGAAAACTGAAGCTTTCTTT
- TRBJ1-4 TRBV20-1 - CSAISDPGNEKLFF TGCAGTGCAATCTCGGACCCTGGGAACGAAAAACTGTTTTTT
- TRBJ2-1 TRBV7-8 few CASSNYPRVVPQYEQFF TGTGCCAGCAGCAACTACCCCAGGGTAGTCCCCCAATATGAGCAGTTCTTC
- TRBJ2-1 TRBV14 - CASSQVYGMAYNEQFF TGTGCCAGCAGCCAAGTGTACGGGATGGCCTACAATGAGCAGTTCTTC
- TRBJ2-7 TRBV4-3 few CASSQLIQGYEQYF TGCGCCAGCAGCCAACTTATCCAGGGCTACGAGCAGTACTTC
TRBD2 TRBJ2-7 TRBV29-1 few CSVVGLAGGSYEQYF TGCAGCGTTGTAGGACTAGCGGGGGGTAGCTACGAGCAGTACTTC
TRBD2 TRBJ2-7 TRBV4-3 - CASSQDWTRIRSGREYEQYF TGCGCCAGCAGCCAAGATTGGACCCGAATCCGGAGCGGGAGGGAATACGAGCAGTACTTC
- TRBJ1-2 TRBV30 few CAWSPGFRGYGYTF TGTGCCTGGAGCCCAGGGTTTAGGGGCTATGGCTACACCTTC
- TRBJ2-6 TRBV11-2 - CASSLDKGRGSPSGANVLTF TGTGCCAGCAGCTTAGATAAGGGCAGAGGTAGCCCCTCTGGGGCCAACGTCCTGACTTTC
- TRBJ2-7 TRBV28 few CASRLGQTLSYEQYF TGTGCCAGCAGACTCGGACAAACACTCTCCTACGAGCAGTACTTC
- TRBJ1-2 TRBV7-9 once CASSFDWDTNYGYTF TGTGCCAGCAGCTTTGACTGGGACACTAACTATGGCTACACCTTC
TRBD2 TRBJ2-2 TRBV7-2 many CASSPWTSSGELFF TGTGCCAGCAGCCCCTGGACTAGCTCCGGGGAGCTGTTTTTT
TRBD1 TRBJ2-7 TRBV6-1 few CASSNTGGTYEQYF TGTGCCAGCAGTAATACAGGGGGGACCTACGAGCAGTACTTC
- TRBJ2-7 TRBV24-1 few CATSEADPGYEQYF TGTGCCACCAGTGAAGCGGACCCCGGCTACGAGCAGTACTTC
TRBD1 TRBJ2-1 TRBV3-1 - CASSQNRQGRGNEQFF TGTGCCAGCAGCCAAAATCGACAGGGAAGGGGCAATGAGCAGTTCTTC
- TRBJ2-2 TRBV7-9 few CASFRGELFF TGTGCCAGCTTCCGCGGGGAGCTGTTTTTT
TRBD1 TRBJ1-2 TRBV7-8 - CASSSGTGGKGYTF TGTGCCAGCAGCTCCGGGACAGGGGGCAAAGGCTACACCTTC
- TRBJ2-4 TRBV6-2/TRBV6-3 few CASKRVAKNIQYF TGTGCCAGCAAACGGGTGGCCAAAAACATTCAGTACTTC
TRBD2 TRBJ2-1 TRBV7-2 - CASSPGLGGVSYNEQFF TGTGCCAGCAGCCCAGGACTCGGGGGGGTTTCCTACAATGAGCAGTTCTTC
- TRBJ2-1 TRBV12-3/TRBV12-4 - CASSSRDHLGNEQFF TGTGCCAGTAGTTCTCGGGACCACCTTGGGAATGAGCAGTTCTTC
TRBD1 TRBJ2-7 TRBV4-3 - CASSQGQGAYYEQYF TGCGCCAGCAGCCAAGGACAGGGGGCGTACTACGAGCAGTACTTC
- TRBJ1-2 TRBV12-3/TRBV12-4 few CASSFEDSSGYTF TGTGCCAGCAGTTTCGAGGATTCAAGTGGCTACACCTTC
TRBD1 TRBJ2-3 TRBV20-1 few CSASPVTGDIPDTQYF TGCAGTGCTTCCCCGGTGACAGGGGATATTCCAGATACGCAGTATTTT
- TRBJ1-1 TRBV6-2/TRBV6-3 - CASSSSWQGRTVNTEAFF TGTGCCAGCAGTTCCTCGTGGCAGGGACGTACTGTGAACACTGAAGCTTTCTTT
- TRBJ2-3 TRBV29-1 few CSVQGGPLTDTQYF TGCAGCGTTCAGGGTGGGCCACTCACAGATACGCAGTATTTT
- TRBJ2-2 TRBV19 few CASSGRELNGELFF TGTGCCAGTAGTGGGCGGGAACTGAACGGGGAGCTGTTTTTT
- TRBJ2-6 TRBV28 - CASRDSTGANVLTF TGTGCCAGCAGAGACTCCACTGGGGCCAACGTCCTGACTTTC
- TRBJ2-1 TRBV7-2 few CASSLAALTYNEQFF TGTGCCAGCAGCTTAGCCGCCCTTACCTACAATGAGCAGTTCTTC
TRBD2 TRBJ2-1 TRBV2 - CASTNPGTSGGLNNEQFF TGTGCCAGCACGAACCCTGGGACTAGCGGGGGTCTCAACAATGAGCAGTTCTTC
- TRBJ2-1 TRBV7-6 - CASSLDSYGAYNEQFF TGTGCCAGCAGCTTAGATAGTTACGGGGCCTACAATGAGCAGTTCTTC
- TRBJ2-7 TRBV7-2 - CASSTTTYEQYF TGTGCCAGCAGCACCACCACCTACGAGCAGTACTTC
TRBD1 TRBJ1-6 TRBV4-1 few CASSQGQGAISPLHF TGCGCCAGCAGCCAAGGACAGGGGGCGATTTCACCCCTCCACTTT
TRBD2 TRBJ2-3 TRBV7-2 few CASSLLYGRATDTQYF TGTGCCAGCAGCTTATTGTACGGGAGGGCCACAGATACGCAGTATTTT
- TRBJ2-3 TRBV27 few CASSSQVEDTQYF TGTGCCAGCAGTTCTCAGGTTGAGGATACGCAGTATTTT
TRBD2 TRBJ2-2 TRBV27 - CASSNSGGAWNTGELFF TGTGCCAGCAGTAATAGCGGGGGGGCCTGGAACACCGGGGAGCTGTTTTTT
TRBD2 TRBJ2-4 TRBV10-3 - CAISEISGGRESQYF TGTGCCATCAGTGAGATTAGCGGGGGGCGGGAATCACAGTACTTC
- TRBJ2-2 TRBV7-2 many CASSLDRGRTGELFF TGTGCCAGCAGCTTAGATCGGGGGCGGACCGGGGAGCTGTTTTTT
- TRBJ2-2 TRBV24-1 - CATSEGIFNGELFF TGTGCCACCAGTGAGGGGATCTTCAACGGGGAGCTGTTTTTT
- TRBJ2-5 TRBV7-2 - CASSLPTSRGGKETQYF TGTGCCAGCAGCTTACCTACCTCTCGGGGCGGGAAAGAGACCCAGTACTTC
TRBD2 TRBJ2-3 TRBV20-1 - CSAGEASGGGYTQYF TGCAGTGCGGGAGAGGCTAGCGGGGGGGGATATACGCAGTATTTT
- TRBJ1-2 TRBV3-1 - CASSQGRRRGWEGYTF TGTGCCAGCAGCCAAGGACGGAGGAGGGGCTGGGAAGGCTACACCTTC
TRBD1 TRBJ1-5 TRBV20-1 - CSAMDRAYSNQPQHF TGCAGTGCTATGGACAGGGCTTATAGCAATCAGCCCCAGCATTTT
- TRBJ2-3 TRBV5-4 few CASSLTFGTRTSSTDTQYF TGTGCCAGCAGCTTGACCTTCGGGACACGAACCTCTAGCACAGATACGCAGTATTTT